Included here is one T cell receptor beta chain sequence, with context. This CDR3 is built from 16 residues. V shed 3 bases and J 0 bases; nucleotides not matched to a gene: 7. CDR1 is SGHRS and CDR2 is YFSETQ in the germline V gene. From the RT-PCR reads, TCRdb called clonotypes with MiXCR, one entry per CDR3 protein. This table holds 150,000 to 200,000 distinct CDR3 sequences, 11% found once. This sample stems from a study of response to subunit inactivated influenza vaccine. The rearrangement joins TRBV5-1 to TRBJ2-3; TRBD2 matches at 7 bases. The TCR originated in a middle-aged man who received an inactivated influenza vaccine. The sequenced sample was non-naive T cells sorted from PBMCs, obtained 35 to 45 days after vaccination. The CDR3 loop reads CASSSQLAPSTDTQYF. CDR3 bases: TGCGCCAGCAGCTCACAACTAGCGCCTAGCACAGATACGCAGTATTTT. Full variable domain (rest looked up from reference TRBV5-1 and TRBJ2-3): KAGVTQTPRYLIKTRGQQVTLSCSPISGHRSVSWYQQTPGQGLQFLFEYFSETQRNKGNFPGRFSGRQFSNSRSEMNVSTLELGDSALYLCASSSQLAPSTDTQYFGPGTRLTVL.